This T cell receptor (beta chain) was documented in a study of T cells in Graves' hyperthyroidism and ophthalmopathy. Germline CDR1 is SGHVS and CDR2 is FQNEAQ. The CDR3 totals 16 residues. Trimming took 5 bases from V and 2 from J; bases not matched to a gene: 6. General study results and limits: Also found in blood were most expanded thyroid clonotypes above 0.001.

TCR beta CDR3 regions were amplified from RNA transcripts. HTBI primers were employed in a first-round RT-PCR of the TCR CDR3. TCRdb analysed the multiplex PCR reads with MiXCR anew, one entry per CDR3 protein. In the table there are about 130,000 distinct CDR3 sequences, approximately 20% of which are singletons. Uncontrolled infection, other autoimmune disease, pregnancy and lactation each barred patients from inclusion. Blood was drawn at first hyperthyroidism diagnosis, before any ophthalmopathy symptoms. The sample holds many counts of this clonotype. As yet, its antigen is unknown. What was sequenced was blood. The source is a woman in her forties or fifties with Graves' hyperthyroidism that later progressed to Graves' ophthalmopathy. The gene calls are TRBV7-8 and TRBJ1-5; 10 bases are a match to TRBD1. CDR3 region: CASSERDRGGNQPQHF. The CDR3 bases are TGTGCCAGCAGCGAACGGGACAGGGGTGGCAATCAGCCCCAGCATTTT.